Given below is one TCR beta chain in context. The sample comes from a study of blood T cell repertoires in COVID-19. Study as a whole: Donors in the United States, Italy and Spain gave samples during acute or convalescent COVID-19. Nucleic acid was either cDNA or gDNA, and it came from T cells, B-cell-depleted T cells, or PBMCs.

The CDR3 totals 14 residues. Germline CDR1 and CDR2: GTSNPN and SVGIG (reference sequence). V gave up 2 bases and J gave up 1 base, with 9 bases separating them. Methods used by the authors: How many nucleated cells were present was estimated from reference gene primer amplification. Using immunoSEQ multiplex PCR, the repertoire was profiled, and TCRdb retains in-frame clones only, with some absent. That table gives V, J and clone size, and the DNA gave D and trimming. The sample holds approximately 260,000 clones, around 82% seen once. Sequences were obtained from peripheral blood. The rearrangement uses TRBV30 and TRBJ1-5, with D uncertain. The receptor was isolated from a woman older than 75 with active or convalescent COVID-19. The CDR3 here is CAWSRMESNQPQHF. The CDR3 DNA follows: TGTGCCTGGAGTCGAATGGAGAGCAATCAGCCCCAGCATTTT.